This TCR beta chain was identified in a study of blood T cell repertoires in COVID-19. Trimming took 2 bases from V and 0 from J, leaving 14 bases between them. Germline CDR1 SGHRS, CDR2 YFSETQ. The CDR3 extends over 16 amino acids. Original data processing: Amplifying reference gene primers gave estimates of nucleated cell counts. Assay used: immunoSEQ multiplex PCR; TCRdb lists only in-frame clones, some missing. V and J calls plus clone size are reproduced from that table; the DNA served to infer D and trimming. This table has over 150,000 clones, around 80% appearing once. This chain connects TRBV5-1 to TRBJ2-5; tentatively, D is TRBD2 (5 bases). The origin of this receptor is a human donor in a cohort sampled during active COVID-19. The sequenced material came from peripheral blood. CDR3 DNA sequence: TGCGCCAGCAGCTTAGGAGCGGCCACGAACCAAGAGACCCAGTACTTC. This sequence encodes CASSLGAATNQETQYF. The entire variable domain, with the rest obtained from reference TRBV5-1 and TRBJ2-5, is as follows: KAGVTQTPRYLIKTRGQQVTLSCSPISGHRSVSWYQQTPGQGLQFLFEYFSETQRNKGNFPGRFSGRQFSNSRSEMNVSTLELGDSALYLCASSLGAATNQETQYFGPGTRLLVL.